This T cell receptor (beta chain) was observed in a study of Graves' ophthalmopathy and Graves' hyperthyroidism. This clonotype was seen ten or more times. Its antigen is currently unknown. TCR beta CDR3 amplification used RNA transcripts. RT-PCR with HTBI primers came first, then second-round multiplex PCR. TCRdb re-called the multiplex PCR reads through MiXCR, storing one row per CDR3 protein. This table has around 520,000 distinct CDR3 sequences, 39% appearing once. People with hyperthyroidism were aged 18 to 65 and newly diagnosed, under 2 months' duration. Additional autoimmune diseases, uncontrolled infections, pregnancy or lactation disqualified patients. The study's findings and limits: Most clonotypes expanded in thyroid above 0.001 frequency were present in blood too.

With 1 base removed from V and 0 bases from J, the gap between germline ends came to 12 bases. This CDR3 contains 16 residues. Looked up from germline, CDR1 is SGHTA and CDR2 is FQGNSA. The receptor was isolated from an adult man with Graves' hyperthyroidism. The chain has TRBV7-2 and TRBJ1-1; D gene ambiguous. The sample comprised peripheral blood or thyroid tissue (not recorded which). This CDR3 is CASSLDRMGLNTEAFF. The DNA for the CDR3 is TGTGCCAGCAGCTTAGATCGGATGGGTTTGAACACTGAAGCTTTCTTT.